This entry lists 24 T cell receptor beta chains sequenced from one sample in a study of cytomegalovirus exposure and HLA in healthy donors (dated by TCRdb to about 2017). The library relied on the immunoSEQ multiplex PCR assay. For the multiplex PCR, a mixture combining 60 forward primers for TCR Vbeta segments and 13 reverse primers for TCR Jbeta segments was used. TCRdb obtained this table from immuneACCESS and retained in-frame rearrangements with V and J assigned. These tables miss some clones; where compared with another copy, unresolved V genes account for less than half of the shortfall, and the remainder is unexplained. This sample is represented by 200,000 to 250,000 clones; around 83% of them were singletons. The top ten clonotypes cover 2.5% to 3.5% of the sample. Material for sequencing was PBMCs. Receptors were obtained from a woman aged 40 to 50 in good health and CMV-seronegative.

This clone was counted a few times. A junction boundary mismatches the germline segment, possibly from a read error. This chain connects TRBV7-9 to TRBJ1-5; D unclear. Looked up from germline, CDR1 is SEHNR and CDR2 is FQNEAQ (reference sequence). CDR3 length: 17 amino acids. The CDR3 nucleotides read TGTTCCAGCAGCTTAGGCACGGGGATGCTCGTACATCAGCCCCAGCATTTT. This codes for CSSSLGTGMLVHQPQHF.

This chain uses TRBV18 with TRBJ2-1; 8 bases line up with TRBD1. Germline CDR1 KGHSH, CDR2 LQKENI. After removal of 6 bases from V and 8 bases from J, the junction contained 3 bases not matched to a gene. The CDR3 totals 12 residues. For the CDR3, the DNA is TGTGCCAGCTCTCGACAGGGGTATGAGCAGTTCTTC. Encoded protein: CASSRQGYEQFF.

The V call is TRBV7-2, the J call TRBJ1-5; D may be TRBD1 (6 bases). The CDR3 is made up of 15 amino acids. V was pared by 6 bases and J by 1 base, with 13 bases between. Per germline, CDR1 SGHTA and CDR2 FQGNSA. Here the CDR3 DNA reads TGTGCCAGCAGTGAACAGGGCCTAAGCAATCAGCCCCAGCATTTT. This codes for CASSEQGLSNQPQHF. The complete variable domain, with remaining parts taken from reference TRBV7-2 and TRBJ1-5, reads GAGVSQSPSNKVTEKGKDVELRCDPISGHTALYWYRQSLGQGLEFLIYFQGNSAPDKSGLPSDRFSAERTGGSVSTLTIQRTQQEDSAVYLCASSEQGLSNQPQHFGDGTRLSIL.

This chain uses TRBV27 with TRBJ1-2; D not resolved. Germline V gene data show CDR1 as MNHEY and CDR2 as SMNVEV (reference sequence). This CDR3 spans 15 amino acids. With 8 bases removed from V and 1 base from J, the gap between germline ends came to 17 bases. CDR3 in DNA: TGTGCCAGCGGCTATTCAGTTCCGGGTAACTATGGCTACACCTTC. It yields the protein CASGYSVPGNYGYTF.

This chain connects TRBV25-1 to TRBJ1-4; the match to TRBD1 covers 8 bases. Germline lookup yields CDR1 MGHDK and CDR2 SYGVNS. V was clipped by 5 bases and J by 10 bases; unmatched bases: 3. This CDR3 has 12 amino acids. The CDR3 DNA reads TGTGCCAGCAGTCCTACAGGGGGAAAACTGTTTTTT. It yields the protein CASSPTGGKLFF.

In this sample, this clone turned up a few times. The chain couples TRBV7-9 to TRBJ2-2, with D uncertain. Trimming stripped 1 base from V and 5 bases from J, with 2 bases between. This CDR3 is 12 amino acids long. Germline CDR1 SEHNR, CDR2 FQNEAQ (reference sequence). The chain's CDR3 is CASSLVTGELFF. The DNA of the CDR3 is TGTGCCAGCAGCTTAGTAACCGGGGAGCTGTTTTTT. Filled out from reference TRBV7-9 and TRBJ2-2, the complete variable domain reads DTGVSQNPRHKITKRGQNVTFRCDPISEHNRLYWYRQTLGQGPEFLTYFQNEAQLEKSRLLSDRFSAERPKGSFSTLEIQRTEQGDSAMYLCASSLVTGELFFGEGSRLTVL.

The chain uses TRBV18 and TRBJ2-3; D perhaps matches TRBD1 (5 bases). The CDR3 runs 14 residues. Trimming cost V 1 base and J 2 bases, with 7 bases left between them. Per germline, CDR1 KGHSH and CDR2 LQKENI. For the CDR3, the DNA is TGTGCCAGCTCACCACAGGGGATCACAGATACGCAGTATTTT. This gives the protein CASSPQGITDTQYF.

V and J are TRBV2 and TRBJ2-1; the match to TRBD1 covers 10 bases. The CDR3 extends over 17 amino acids. Germline trimming cut 7 bases from V and 4 bases from J; bases unmatched to any gene: 13. Germline CDR1 SNHLY, CDR2 FYNNEI. DNA for the CDR3: TGTGCCAGCATCCCGAAGAACCGGGACAGGGGTTACAATGAGCAGTTCTTC. It encodes CASIPKNRDRGYNEQFF.

The rearrangement uses TRBV20-1 and TRBJ1-1; D is unresolved. Germline V gene sequence: CDR1 DFQATT, CDR2 SNEGSKA (reference sequence). This CDR3 contains 10 residues. V shed 5 bases and J shed 2 bases, with 3 bases lying between them. The CDR3 coding sequence is TGCAGTGCTTCTAACACTGAAGCTTTCTTT. Encoded protein: CSASNTEAFF.

This sequence joins TRBV23-1 and TRBJ2-7; tentatively, D is TRBD1 (6 bases). TRBV23-1 is annotated as an ORF whose role is uncertain. The germline V and J ends were trimmed by 6 bases and 3 bases, with 18 bases remaining between them. The CDR3 spans 15 residues. In nucleotides, the CDR3 is TGCGCCAGCAGAACCCCCCGGGACACCCACTACGAGCAGTACTTC. Translated, it gives CASRTPRDTHYEQYF.

CDR3 nucleotides: TGCGCCAGCAGCTTTGGCAGGGGCCCCGGTTTCAAATACGAGCAGTACTTC. Protein product: CASSFGRGPGFKYEQYF. This rearrangement joins TRBV5-1 to TRBJ2-7; D is possibly TRBD1 (6 bases). Germline V lookup: CDR1 SGHRS, CDR2 YFSETQ. The CDR3 runs 17 residues. V lost 2 bases to trimming and J lost 4 bases, with 22 bases between them.

This clone was observed once. The CDR3 sequence: CASSQPGTVYTEAFF. In DNA form, the CDR3 reads TGCGCCAGCAGCCAACCCGGGACAGTTTACACTGAAGCTTTCTTT. The V and J genes are TRBV4-1 and TRBJ1-1, with 7 positions matching TRBD1. Losses at the gene ends were 2 bases for V and 3 bases for J; bases not matched to a gene: 6. This CDR3 region has 15 residues. The V gene's germline CDR1 is MGHRA and CDR2 YSYEKL.

J is TRBJ1-1 and V is TRBV6-5; the D gene is possibly TRBD1 (5 bases). Germline V gives CDR1 MNHEY, CDR2 SVGAGI. Trimming left V 2 bases short and J 4 bases short, with 11 bases between. The CDR3 has 14 amino acids. Here the CDR3 reads CASSYGGVVTEAFF. As DNA, the CDR3 is TGTGCCAGCAGTTACGGAGGGGTGGTCACTGAAGCTTTCTTT.

Only one count was recorded for this clone. The V gene is TRBV10-1, the J gene TRBJ2-3; 11 positions agree with TRBD2. Looked up from germline, CDR1 is WNHNN and CDR2 is SYGVQD (reference sequence). J lost 4 bases, V lost 0 bases, and 12 bases had no gene match. The CDR3 totals 19 residues. This CDR3 reads CASSESLTSGSIRADTQYF. CDR3 coding DNA: TGCGCCAGCAGTGAGTCTCTAACTAGCGGGAGTATACGGGCAGATACGCAGTATTTT.

The V call is TRBV5-1, the J call TRBJ1-2; D call uncertain. V lost 0 bases, J lost 12 bases, and 15 bases lay in between. The CDR3 covers 13 residues. The germline V gene encodes CDR1 SGHRS and CDR2 YFSETQ. The CDR3 sequence is CASSLADQAFNTF. In DNA, the CDR3 is TGCGCCAGCAGCTTGGCCGACCAGGCCTTTAACACCTTC.

V and J are TRBV19 and TRBJ2-3, with a tentative D call TRBD2 (6 bases). Trimming pared 7 bases from V and 2 bases from J, leaving 16 bases between. Germline V lookup: CDR1 LNHDA, CDR2 SQIVND (reference sequence). CDR3 length: 15 residues. CDR3 residues: CASNSEGGPTDTQYF. As DNA, the CDR3 is TGTGCCAGTAATTCGGAGGGAGGACCCACAGATACGCAGTATTTT. The variable domain in full, with the rest retrieved from reference TRBV19 and TRBJ2-3, is DGGITQSPKYLFRKEGQNVTLSCEQNLNHDAMYWYRQDPGQGLRLIYYSQIVNDFQKGDIAEGYSVSREKKESFPLTVTSAQKNPTAFYLCASNSEGGPTDTQYFGPGTRLTVL.

This clone was counted a few times. J is TRBJ1-2 and V is TRBV4-1, with TRBD1 as a possible D gene (5 bases). CDR1 is MGHRA, CDR2 YSYEKL, per germline. The V end was cut by 0 bases, the J end by 1 base, with 6 bases between. CDR3 size: 14 residues. The CDR3 DNA reads as TGCGCCAGCAGCCAAGACAGGGTTAACTATGGCTACACCTTC. Translated, it gives CASSQDRVNYGYTF.

The count of this clone is one. The chain employs TRBV5-1 and TRBJ2-5; TRBD1 aligns across 7 bases. The J call may be incorrect, as the DNA end agrees better with TRBJ2-7. From germline, CDR1 is SGHRS and CDR2 YFSETQ. This CDR3 contains 14 residues. Here the CDR3 DNA reads TGCGCCAGCAGCTTGGACAGGGGTAACTACGAGCAGTACTTC. Translated, it gives CASSLDRGNYEQYF.

The rearrangement uses TRBV4-1 and TRBJ2-5; a possible D gene is TRBD1 (6 bases). CDR1 is MGHRA and CDR2 is YSYEKL in the germline V gene. Deletions cut 4 bases from V and 5 bases from J, with 20 bases between. This CDR3 has 16 amino acids. In DNA form, the CDR3 reads TGCGCCAGCAGCCCAACGCCCCGCTACAGGGAGGAGACCCAGTACTTC. This gives the protein CASSPTPRYREETQYF.

The V call is TRBV6-4, the J call TRBJ2-7; 10 bases agree with TRBD1. The CDR3 spans 15 residues. Per germline, CDR1 MRHNA and CDR2 SNTAGT. V shed 6 bases, J shed 2 bases, and the junction held 7 bases outside the gene matches. The CDR3, as DNA: TGTGCCAGCAGCGCCGGGACAGGGGCTCCCTACGAGCAGTACTTC. Protein sequence: CASSAGTGAPYEQYF.

The chain employs TRBV13 and TRBJ1-5, with TRBD1 identical over 7 bases. The CDR3 spans 17 residues. Germline assignment: CDR1 PRHDT and CDR2 FYEKMQ (reference sequence). The trim removed 5 bases at V and 2 bases at J, leaving 12 bases unmatched. The CDR3 DNA reads as TGTGCCAGCAGCCTCACAACAGGGGCGCCCCGCAATCAGCCCCAGCATTTT. The encoded protein is CASSLTTGAPRNQPQHF.

The J gene is TRBJ2-7, the V gene TRBV28; TRBD1 might be the D (6 bases). Germline V gene lookup returns CDR1 MDHEN and CDR2 SYDVKM. The CDR3 runs 14 residues. Trimming took 6 bases from V and 4 from J, leaving 16 bases between them. CDR3 DNA: TGTGCCAGCAGCCTTAGACAGGCAACGTACGAGCAGTACTTC. This gives the protein CASSLRQATYEQYF.

The chain uses TRBV5-1 and TRBJ1-6; 10 bases match TRBD1. The V segment lost 4 bases and the J segment 5 bases; nucleotides outside the gene matches: 3. The V gene's germline CDR1 is SGHRS and CDR2 YFSETQ. This CDR3 is built from 15 residues. CDR3 coding DNA: TGCGCCAGCAGCCCAGGACAGGGGGATAATTCACCCCTCCACTTT. Its protein product is CASSPGQGDNSPLHF.

The V call is TRBV19, the J call TRBJ1-1; 7 bases are shared with TRBD1. Germline CDR1 reads LNHDA; CDR2 reads SQIVND (reference sequence). J gave up 1 base and V 11 bases, and 13 bases lay outside the gene matches. CDR3 size: 15 residues. Here the CDR3 reads CAGTKQGNKNTEAFF. The CDR3 DNA sequence: TGTGCCGGTACTAAACAGGGGAATAAGAACACTGAAGCTTTCTTT.